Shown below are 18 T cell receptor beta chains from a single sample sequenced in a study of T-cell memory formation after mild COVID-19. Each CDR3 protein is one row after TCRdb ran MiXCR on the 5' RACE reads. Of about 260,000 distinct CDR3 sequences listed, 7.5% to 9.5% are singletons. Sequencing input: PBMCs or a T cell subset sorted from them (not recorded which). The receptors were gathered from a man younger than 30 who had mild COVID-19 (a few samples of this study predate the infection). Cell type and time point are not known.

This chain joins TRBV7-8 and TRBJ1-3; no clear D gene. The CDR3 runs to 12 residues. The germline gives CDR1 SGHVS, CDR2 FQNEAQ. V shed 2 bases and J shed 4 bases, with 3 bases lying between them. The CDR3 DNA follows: TGTGCCAGCAGCTTATACGGAAACACCATATATTTT. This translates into CASSLYGNTIYF.

CDR3: CASSYYSGQGSYEQYF. For the CDR3, the DNA is TGTGCCAGCAGTTACTACTCCGGACAGGGCTCCTACGAGCAGTACTTC. The rearrangement uses TRBV6-5 and TRBJ2-7, with TRBD1 matching 8 bases. The CDR3 covers 16 residues. The junction had 5 bases not matched to a gene; V was cut back by 1 base and J by 0 bases. Germline assignment: CDR1 MNHEY and CDR2 SVGAGI.

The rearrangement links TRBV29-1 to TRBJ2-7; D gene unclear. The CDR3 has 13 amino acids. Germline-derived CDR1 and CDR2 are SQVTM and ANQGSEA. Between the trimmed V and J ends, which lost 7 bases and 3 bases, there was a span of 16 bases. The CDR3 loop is CSGGSGRYYEQYF. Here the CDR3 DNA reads TGCAGCGGGGGTTCTGGGCGGTACTACGAGCAGTACTTC.

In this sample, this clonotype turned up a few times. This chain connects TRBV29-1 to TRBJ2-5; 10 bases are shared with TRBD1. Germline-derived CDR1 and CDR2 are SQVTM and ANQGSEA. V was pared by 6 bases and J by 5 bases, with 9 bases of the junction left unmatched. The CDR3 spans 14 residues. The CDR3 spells CSVAGGQGSETQYF. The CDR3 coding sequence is TGCAGCGTCGCAGGGGGACAGGGGAGCGAGACCCAGTACTTC.

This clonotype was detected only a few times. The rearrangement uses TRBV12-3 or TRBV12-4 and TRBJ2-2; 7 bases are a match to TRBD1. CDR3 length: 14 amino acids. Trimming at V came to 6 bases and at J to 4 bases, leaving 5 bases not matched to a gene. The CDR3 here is CASRSSGGTGELFF. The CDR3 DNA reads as TGTGCCAGCAGAAGTTCAGGGGGCACCGGGGAGCTGTTTTTT.

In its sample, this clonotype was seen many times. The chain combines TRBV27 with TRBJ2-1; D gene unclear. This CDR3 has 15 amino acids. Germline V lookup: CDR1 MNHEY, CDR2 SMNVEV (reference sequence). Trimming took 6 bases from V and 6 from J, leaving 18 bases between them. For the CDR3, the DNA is TGTGCCAGCAGCACCCGATTCCTCTGGGGCAATGAGCAGTTCTTC. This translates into CASSTRFLWGNEQFF.

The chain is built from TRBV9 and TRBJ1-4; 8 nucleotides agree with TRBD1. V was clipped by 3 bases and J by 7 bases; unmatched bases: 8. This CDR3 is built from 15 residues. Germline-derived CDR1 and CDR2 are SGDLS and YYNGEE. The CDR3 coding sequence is TGTGCCAGCAGCGCCGAGGACAGGGTTGGTGAAAAACTGTTTTTT. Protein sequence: CASSAEDRVGEKLFF.

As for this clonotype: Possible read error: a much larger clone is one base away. The CDR3 spells CASSTMPDYGFTF. In DNA form, the CDR3 reads TGTGCCAGCTCGACAATGCCGGACTATGGCTTCACCTTC. The chain is built from TRBV7-2 and TRBJ1-2; D not resolved. The CDR3 extends over 13 amino acids. Germline V gene sequence: CDR1 SGHTA, CDR2 FQGNSA.

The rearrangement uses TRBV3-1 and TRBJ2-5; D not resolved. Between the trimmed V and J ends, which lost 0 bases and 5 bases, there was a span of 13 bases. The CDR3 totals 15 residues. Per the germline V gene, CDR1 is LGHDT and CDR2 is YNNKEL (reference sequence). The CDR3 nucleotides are TGTGCCAGCAGCCAAGAAGGCACAATAGAGGAGACCCAGTACTTC. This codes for CASSQEGTIEETQYF.

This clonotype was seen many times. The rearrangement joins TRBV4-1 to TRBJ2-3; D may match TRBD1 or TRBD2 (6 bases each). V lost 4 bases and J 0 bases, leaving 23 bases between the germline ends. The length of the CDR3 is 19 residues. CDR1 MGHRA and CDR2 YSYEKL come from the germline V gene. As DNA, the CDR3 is TGCGCCAGCAGCCTTTCCCCGGGGGCGCCTCTAGGTAGCACAGATACGCAGTATTTT. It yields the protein CASSLSPGAPLGSTDTQYF.

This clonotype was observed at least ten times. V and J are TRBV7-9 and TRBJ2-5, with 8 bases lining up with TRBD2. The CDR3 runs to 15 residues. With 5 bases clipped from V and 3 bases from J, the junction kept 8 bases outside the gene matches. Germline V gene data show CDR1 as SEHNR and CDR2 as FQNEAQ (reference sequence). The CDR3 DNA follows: TGTGCCAGCAGCCCAACGGGGGGGGCTAAAGAGACCCAGTACTTC. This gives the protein CASSPTGGAKETQYF. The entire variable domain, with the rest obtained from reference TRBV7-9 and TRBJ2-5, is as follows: DTGVSQNPRHKITKRGQNVTFRCDPISEHNRLYWYRQTLGQGPEFLTYFQNEAQLEKSRLLSDRFSAERPKGSFSTLEIQRTEQGDSAMYLCASSPTGGAKETQYFGPGTRLLVL.

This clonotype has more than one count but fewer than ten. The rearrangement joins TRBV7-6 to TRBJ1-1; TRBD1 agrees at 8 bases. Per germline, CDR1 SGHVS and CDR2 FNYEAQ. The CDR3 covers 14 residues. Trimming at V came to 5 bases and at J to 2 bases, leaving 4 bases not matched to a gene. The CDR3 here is CASSQGARNTEAFF. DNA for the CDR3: TGTGCCAGCAGCCAGGGGGCGAGAAACACTGAAGCTTTCTTT.

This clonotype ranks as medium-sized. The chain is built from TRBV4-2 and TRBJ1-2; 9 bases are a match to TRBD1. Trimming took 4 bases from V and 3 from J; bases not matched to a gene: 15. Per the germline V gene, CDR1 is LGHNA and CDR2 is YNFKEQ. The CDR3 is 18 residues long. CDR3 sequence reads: CASSLVGGDREGYYGYTF. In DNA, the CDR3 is TGTGCCAGCAGCCTCGTCGGAGGGGACAGGGAGGGCTACTATGGCTACACCTTC.

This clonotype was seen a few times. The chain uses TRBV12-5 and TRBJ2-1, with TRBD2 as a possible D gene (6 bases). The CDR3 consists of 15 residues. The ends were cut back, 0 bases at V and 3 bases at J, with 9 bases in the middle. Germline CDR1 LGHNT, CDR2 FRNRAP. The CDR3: CASGLVTGDYNEQFF. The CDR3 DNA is TGTGCTAGTGGTTTGGTAACGGGGGACTACAATGAGCAGTTCTTC.

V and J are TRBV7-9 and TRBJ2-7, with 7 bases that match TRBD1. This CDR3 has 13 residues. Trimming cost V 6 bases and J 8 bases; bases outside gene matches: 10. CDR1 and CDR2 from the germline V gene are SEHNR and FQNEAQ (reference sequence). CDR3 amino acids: CASRPDRAGQQYF. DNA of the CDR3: TGTGCCAGCAGACCCGACAGGGCAGGCCAGCAGTACTTC.

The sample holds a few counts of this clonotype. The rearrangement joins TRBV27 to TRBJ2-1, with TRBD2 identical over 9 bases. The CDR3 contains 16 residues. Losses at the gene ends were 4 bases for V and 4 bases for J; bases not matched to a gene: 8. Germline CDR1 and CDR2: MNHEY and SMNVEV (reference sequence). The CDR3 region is CASSSLSGGWYNEQFF. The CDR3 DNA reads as TGTGCCAGCAGTTCCTTAAGCGGGGGGTGGTACAATGAGCAGTTCTTC.

The CDR3, as DNA: TGTGCCAGCACCCCGAGCCAGGAGAGTAATTCACCCCTCCACTTT. This codes for CASTPSQESNSPLHF. V usage is TRBV12-3 or TRBV12-4 and J usage is TRBJ1-6, with D hard to call. V was clipped by 7 bases and J by 6 bases, with 16 bases between them. The CDR3 spans 15 residues.

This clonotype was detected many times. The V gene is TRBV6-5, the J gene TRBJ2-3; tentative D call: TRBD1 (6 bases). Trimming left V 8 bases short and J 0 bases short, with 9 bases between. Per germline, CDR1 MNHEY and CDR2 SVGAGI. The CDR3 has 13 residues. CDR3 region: CASHDRSTDTQYF. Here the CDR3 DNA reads TGTGCCAGCCATGACAGGAGCACAGATACGCAGTATTTT.